This TCR beta chain appears in the sequencing data of a study of regulatory T cells in long-lasting Graves disease. The sample holds a few counts of this clonotype. Both iRepertoire HTBI primers and Arm-PCR of CDR3 regions were used to build the TCR beta libraries. TCRdb re-called the multiplex PCR reads with MiXCR, one entry per CDR3 protein. The table has 600,000 to 850,000 distinct CDR3 sequences, 25% to 35% seen once. Time point here: persistent/refractory GD, antithyroid drugs over 5 years with positive TRAb. Making the TCR library involved RNA that had been extracted from PBMCs. V was pared by 2 bases and J by 15 bases, with 3 bases of the junction left unmatched. Germline V lookup: CDR1 LGHDT, CDR2 YNNKEL (reference sequence). CDR3 size: 12 residues.

The chain employs TRBV3-1 and TRBJ1-6, with 8 nucleotides matching TRBD1. Sequences were derived from peripheral blood mononuclear cells (PBMCs), sampled when the disease was refractory, from a patient treated with antithyroid drugs. The receptor was isolated from a female donor with Graves disease. CDR3 sequence: CASSQYRGILHF. CDR3 coding DNA: TGTGCCAGCAGCCAATACAGGGGGATCCTCCACTTT.